Listed below are T cell receptor beta chains from one sample, sequenced in a study of T-cell reconstitution after alpha-beta-depleted transplantation in children. MiXCR was run by TCRdb on the PCR reads, yielding one entry per CDR3 protein. This table holds around 600,000 distinct CDR3 sequences, about 10% found once. The starting material was PBMCs from the stem cell graft donor, obtained from the stem cell graft. The source is a human donor who donated a stem cell graft to a child with acute myeloid leukemia. The CDR3 runs from the conserved cysteine through the conserved F or W. D genes are given only for firm matches. Clone size is shown for a subset of rows, as once, few, many or a class of expanded clone.

clone_size | j_call | d_call | v_call | cdr3_nt | cdr3_aa
few | TRBJ2-7 | - | TRBV5-1 | TGCGCCAGCAGCAAGGACGGCTTTTCCGAGCAGTACTTC | CASSKDGFSEQYF
few | TRBJ2-3 | - | TRBV29-1 | TGCAGCGTGGGGACGTACACAGATACGCAGTATTTT | CSVGTYTDTQYF
many | TRBJ2-3 | TRBD2 | TRBV7-9 | TGTGCCAGCAGCTCCGACTTAGCGGGAGCACCAGATACGCAGTATTTT | CASSSDLAGAPDTQYF
few | TRBJ2-2 | - | TRBV5-4 | TGTGCCAGCAGCTTGGGGACGGGAGAGGGCGGGGAGCTGTTTTTT | CASSLGTGEGGELFF
few | TRBJ2-2 | - | TRBV4-3 | TGCGCCAGCAGCCAAGAAATATCCTACACCGGGGAGCTGTTTTTT | CASSQEISYTGELFF
few | TRBJ2-5 | - | TRBV28 | TGTGCCGTGGTCGGTGGAGGCGAGACCCAGTACTTC | CAVVGGGETQYF
few | TRBJ1-5 | - | TRBV5-6 | TGTGCCAGCTCACTTAGCAGATATAGCAATCAGCCCCAGCATTTT | CASSLSRYSNQPQHF
few | TRBJ2-2 | - | TRBV5-1 | TGCGCCAGCAGCTTGATACAGATGAACACCGGGGAGCTGTTTTTT | CASSLIQMNTGELFF
- | TRBJ2-6 | - | TRBV7-9 | TGTGCCAGCAGCTTAATCACGGGGACTGGGGCCAACGTCCTGACTTTC | CASSLITGTGANVLTF
many | TRBJ2-2 | - | TRBV7-2 | TGTGCCAGCAGCTTAGCGGGAGGGGGAGTCGTCCCGGTGTTTTTT | CASSLAGGGVVPVFF
few | TRBJ2-1 | - | TRBV12-3/TRBV12-4 | TGTGCCAGCAGCTGGGGGCCCAACAATGAGCAGTTCTTC | CASSWGPNNEQFF
few | TRBJ2-4 | TRBD1 | TRBV29-1 | TGCAGCGTTGTTTCCGGACAGGGGAGGAACATTCAGTACTTC | CSVVSGQGRNIQYF
- | TRBJ1-2 | - | TRBV28 | TGTGCCAGCAGTTCACAGGGATCTGGCTACACCTTC | CASSSQGSGYTF
many | TRBJ2-2 | - | TRBV29-1 | TGCAGCGGGTTATCTCTCACCGGGGAGCTGTTTTTT | CSGLSLTGELFF
many | TRBJ1-3 | - | TRBV5-1 | TGCGCCAGCAGCTGGGGGTCAACGGGAAACACCATATATTTT | CASSWGSTGNTIYF
few | TRBJ2-7 | TRBD1 | TRBV12-3/TRBV12-4 | TGTGCCAGCACCTCCGGGACAGGGTACAGCGACGAGCAGTACTTC | CASTSGTGYSDEQYF
- | TRBJ1-1 | - | TRBV5-1 | TGCGCCAGCATCTTGGGGGCTGAAGCTTTCTTT | CASILGAEAFF
- | TRBJ2-1 | TRBD2 | TRBV28 | TGTGCCAGCACTCCGGGACTAGACTCCTACAATGAGCAGTTCTTC | CASTPGLDSYNEQFF
few | TRBJ2-1 | - | TRBV12-3/TRBV12-4 | TGTGCCAGCAGTTTATGGACCCCGGGAAGAGTCAATGAGCAGTTCTTC | CASSLWTPGRVNEQFF
many | TRBJ2-7 | TRBD2 | TRBV5-1 | TGCGCCAGCACCTCAGCGGGAGGAGTCCACGAGCAGTACTTC | CASTSAGGVHEQYF
few | TRBJ2-3 | TRBD2 | TRBV29-1 | TGCAGCGTTGCTGGTCTAGCGGGCCGCACAGATACGCAGTATTTT | CSVAGLAGRTDTQYF
- | TRBJ2-1 | - | TRBV7-9 | TGTGCCAGCAGCTCCGGGCCTCACAATGAGCAGTTCTTC | CASSSGPHNEQFF
- | TRBJ2-2 | - | TRBV5-1 | TGCGCCAGCAGCTTCGGGGTAGTCAACGGGGAGCTGTTTTTT | CASSFGVVNGELFF
many | TRBJ2-1 | TRBD2 | TRBV5-1 | TGCGCCAGCAGCTTGCGACTAGCGGGATCCAATGAGCAGTTCTTC | CASSLRLAGSNEQFF
- | TRBJ1-2 | - | TRBV4-3 | TGCGCCAGCAGCCAAGGGCAGTCCTCCTATGGCTACACCTTC | CASSQGQSSYGYTF
- | TRBJ2-7 | TRBD1 | TRBV27 | TGTGCCAGCAGTCCCGTCAGACAGGGGGGGGTGTACGAGCAGTACTTC | CASSPVRQGGVYEQYF
many | TRBJ2-1 | TRBD2 | TRBV20-1 | TGCAGTGCTAGGTTCCGGGACATTCGGACTAGCGGGAGTATGGATGAGCAGTTCTTC | CSARFRDIRTSGSMDEQFF
few | TRBJ2-7 | - | TRBV15 | TGTGCCACCAGCAGAGTTAGGGGGGATACTCGCGAGCAGTACTTC | CATSRVRGDTREQYF
many | TRBJ2-3 | - | TRBV29-1 | TGCAGCGTCTCCCCGGGGGCTAGGGTGTCTGATACGCAGTATTTT | CSVSPGARVSDTQYF
- | TRBJ2-3 | - | TRBV12-3/TRBV12-4 | TGTGCCAGCAGTTTAGGCGGCGGGAAGAGCACAGATACGCAGTATTTT | CASSLGGGKSTDTQYF
many | TRBJ2-7 | - | TRBV20-1 | TGCAGTGCTAGACTACTAGTGGCTAACGAGCAGTACTTC | CSARLLVANEQYF